The 8 T cell receptor beta chains below all came from one sample that was sequenced in a study of cytomegalovirus exposure and HLA in healthy donors. It was with 60 Vbeta and 13 Jbeta primers that the PCR ran. Only in-frame clones appear in the TCRdb table, and some are missing; sequencing was by immunoSEQ multiplex PCR. The sample yields 200,000 to 250,000 clones, about 85% seen once. The material sequenced was PBMCs. All receptors derive from a human donor in good health.

The chain employs TRBV15 and TRBJ2-2; 11 nucleotides line up with TRBD1. The V and J ends lost 2 bases and 4 bases, in that order; junction bases with no gene match: 6. The CDR3 is 17 amino acids. The germline CDR1 and CDR2 sequences are LNHNV and YYDKDF (reference sequence). The CDR3 reads CATSRLYGQGATGELFF. CDR3 nucleotides: TGTGCCACCAGCAGACTGTATGGACAGGGGGCCACCGGGGAGCTGTTTTTT.

The rearrangement uses TRBV6-1 and TRBJ1-5; the D is unclear. V was clipped by 3 bases and J by 6 bases, with 3 bases between them. CDR3 length: 11 residues. Germline CDR1 is MNHNS and CDR2 is SASEGT. The CDR3 spells CASSDGQPQHF. CDR3 in DNA: TGTGCCAGCAGTGACGGTCAGCCCCAGCATTTT.

The chain uses TRBV6-6 and TRBJ2-7, with 11 bases lining up with TRBD1. The V segment lost 6 bases and the J segment 2 bases; nucleotides outside the gene matches: 3. Germline CDR1 and CDR2: MNHNY and SVGAGI (reference sequence). The CDR3 contains 14 residues. The chain's CDR3 is CASSPGQGAYEQYF. CDR3 sequence (DNA): TGTGCCAGCAGCCCGGGACAGGGGGCCTACGAGCAGTACTTC.

The chain couples TRBV6-5 to TRBJ1-1; 7 bases are shared with TRBD1. From germline, CDR1 is MNHEY and CDR2 SVGAGI. Trimming took 2 bases from V and 7 from J; bases not matched to a gene: 7. The CDR3 totals 14 residues. The CDR3 DNA reads TGTGCCAGCAGTTACATCACAGGGGACGGTGAAGCTTTCTTT. Protein product: CASSYITGDGEAFF.

This clone was recorded a few times. The J gene is TRBJ1-1, the V gene TRBV7-6, with a weak D call TRBD1 (6 bases). The CDR3 consists of 13 residues. Trimming stripped 4 bases from V and 7 bases from J, with 13 bases between. Germline CDR1 is SGHVS and CDR2 is FNYEAQ. The CDR3 bases are TGTGCCAGCAGCTACACGACAGGATTTGAAGCTTTCTTT. Translation: CASSYTTGFEAFF.

The V and J genes are TRBV7-9 and TRBJ2-1; 8 nucleotides agree with TRBD2. The V segment lost 4 bases and the J segment 8 bases; nucleotides outside the gene matches: 4. The CDR3 has 13 amino acids. From germline, CDR1 is SEHNR and CDR2 FQNEAQ (reference sequence). The CDR3 spells CASSSGLVHEQFF. Here the CDR3 DNA reads TGTGCCAGCAGCTCGGGACTAGTCCATGAGCAGTTCTTC.

V gene TRBV18 combines with J gene TRBJ1-1; D not resolved. Germline CDR1 KGHSH, CDR2 LQKENI. This CDR3 comprises 15 residues. Trimming left V 0 bases short and J 2 bases short, with 10 bases between. The CDR3 is CASSPPSKQNTEAFF. The CDR3 DNA reads TGTGCCAGCTCACCACCGTCCAAACAAAACACTGAAGCTTTCTTT.

The V gene is TRBV6-5, the J gene TRBJ2-7; 13 positions agree with TRBD2. V was clipped by 6 bases and J by 5 bases; unmatched bases: 1. Germline CDR1 MNHEY, CDR2 SVGAGI. This CDR3 has 13 amino acids. CDR3 nucleotides: TGTGCCAGCAGACTAGCGGGAGGGCACGAGCAGTACTTC. Its translation: CASRLAGGHEQYF.